This TCR beta chain came from a study of tumor and adjacent non-tumor tissue in lung cancer. Across the whole study: Stage I to III disease affected roughly ten men and about 5 women aged about 31 to 85. Regarding the study as a whole: Significantly higher TCR diversity was found in tumor than normal lung. In normal lung, the top 100 clones were significantly more dominant than in tumor.

RNA was extracted from bulk tissue without any cell sorting. The library came from three nested PCR rounds adapted from ARM-PCR protocols. From the multiplex PCR reads, TCRdb called clonotypes with MiXCR, one entry per CDR3 protein. The profile shows 120,000 or so distinct CDR3 sequences, 66% of them singletons. Points on this clonotype: Its antigen is still unknown.

The CDR3 totals 13 residues. Trimming stripped 5 bases from V and 3 bases from J, with 13 bases between. Germline V gives CDR1 DFQATT, CDR2 SNEGSKA (reference sequence). The TCR comes from a man aged 30-40 years with non-small cell lung cancer. This sequence joins TRBV20-1 and TRBJ2-5; a possible D gene is TRBD1 (5 bases). The material sequenced was lung tumor tissue. For the CDR3, the DNA is TGCAGTGCTCCCCGAGCAGGGAAAGAGACCCAGTACTTC. Amino acid sequence: CSAPRAGKETQYF.